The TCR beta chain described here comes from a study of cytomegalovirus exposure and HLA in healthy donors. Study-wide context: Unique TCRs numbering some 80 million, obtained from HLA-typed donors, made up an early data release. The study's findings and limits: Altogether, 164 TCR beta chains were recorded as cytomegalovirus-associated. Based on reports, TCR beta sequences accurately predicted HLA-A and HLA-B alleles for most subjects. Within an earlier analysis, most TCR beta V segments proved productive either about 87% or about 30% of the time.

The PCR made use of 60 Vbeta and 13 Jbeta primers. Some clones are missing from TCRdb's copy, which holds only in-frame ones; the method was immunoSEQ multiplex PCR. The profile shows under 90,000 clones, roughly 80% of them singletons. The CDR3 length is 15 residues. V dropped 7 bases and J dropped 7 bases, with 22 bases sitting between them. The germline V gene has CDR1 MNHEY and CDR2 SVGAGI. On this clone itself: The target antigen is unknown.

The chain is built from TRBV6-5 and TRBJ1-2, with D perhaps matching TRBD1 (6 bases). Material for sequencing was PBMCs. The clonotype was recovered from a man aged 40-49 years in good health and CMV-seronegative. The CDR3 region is CASTKFTGTIGGYTF. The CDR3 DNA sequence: TGTGCCAGCACTAAATTTACGGGGACAATTGGTGGCTACACCTTC.